What follows are 13 T cell receptor beta chains derived from one specimen sequenced in a study of shared clonotypes between healthy human individuals. Profiled with immunoSEQ multiplex PCR; TCRdb holds only in-frame clones, not every one. This sample has about 2,100,000 clones, with more than 85% found just once. Naive CD8 cells, CD45RO-negative and positively selected for CCR7, excluded terminally differentiated effector memory CD45RA+ cells. Sequencing was performed on naive CD8+ T cells from PBMCs. The receptors were sampled from a man younger than 30 in good health. Some clones in this sample may be carry-over from other donors' samples.

J is TRBJ2-7 and V is TRBV5-6, with D perhaps TRBD2 (5 bases). The V gene lost 0 bases and the J gene lost 4 bases, with 11 bases spanning the gap. The CDR3 is made up of 14 amino acids. Per the germline V gene, CDR1 is SGHDT and CDR2 is YYEEEE. CDR3 sequence reads: CASSLGVTGYEQYF. The DNA of the CDR3 is TGTGCCAGCAGCTTGGGCGTTACGGGGTACGAGCAGTACTTC.

This rearrangement joins TRBV6-5 to TRBJ1-5, with D unclear. The V gene lost 0 bases and the J gene lost 2 bases, with 11 bases spanning the gap. Per germline, CDR1 MNHEY and CDR2 SVGAGI. The CDR3 loop spans 16 amino acids. The CDR3 sequence: CASSYSRWGGNQPQHF. The CDR3 DNA is TGTGCCAGCAGTTACTCGCGGTGGGGTGGCAATCAGCCCCAGCATTTT.

The chain links TRBV27 to TRBJ2-2; D possibly corresponds to TRBD1 (6 bases). CDR1 is MNHEY and CDR2 is SMNVEV in the germline V gene (reference sequence). The CDR3 covers 14 residues. V lost 6 bases and J lost 7, with 15 bases in between. DNA for the CDR3: TGTGCCAGCAGCCCCGACAGGTTGAACGGGGAGCTGTTTTTT. Protein: CASSPDRLNGELFF.

The V gene is TRBV12-5, the J gene TRBJ2-3; 11 bases match TRBD2. The CDR3 spans 18 residues. CDR1 and CDR2 from the germline V gene are LGHNT and FRNRAP. V was pared by 5 bases and J by 0 bases, with 10 bases of the junction left unmatched. The CDR3 loop is CASGASGLADSSTDTQYF. The CDR3 DNA reads as TGTGCTAGTGGTGCCTCGGGACTAGCGGACAGTAGCACAGATACGCAGTATTTT.

The chain carries TRBV19 and TRBJ2-7; possibly TRBD2 for D (5 bases). Germline V gene data show CDR1 as LNHDA and CDR2 as SQIVND (reference sequence). The CDR3 is 14 amino acids. V was shortened by 2 bases and J by 2 bases, with 10 bases between the two germline ends. The CDR3 here is CASSIRSGTYEQYF. In DNA, the CDR3 is TGTGCCAGTAGTATAAGGTCCGGGACCTACGAGCAGTACTTC.

This clone was seen once. V gene TRBV9 combines with J gene TRBJ1-2; D remains ambiguous. Germline CDR1 reads SGDLS; CDR2 reads YYNGEE. V lost 3 bases and J 7 bases, leaving 7 bases between the germline ends. The CDR3 runs 11 residues. Here the CDR3 reads CASSGGPGYTF. CDR3 nucleotide sequence: TGTGCCAGCAGCGGAGGGCCTGGCTACACCTTC.

This chain links TRBV5-1 with TRBJ2-3; D perhaps matches TRBD1 (6 bases). The CDR3 sequence is 17 residues long. With 0 bases removed from V and 0 bases from J, the gap between germline ends came to 14 bases. Germline CDR1 reads SGHRS; CDR2 reads YFSETQ. The CDR3 here is CASSLGYRGSSTDTQYF. CDR3 DNA sequence: TGCGCCAGCAGCTTGGGTTATAGGGGGTCTAGCACAGATACGCAGTATTTT. The full variable domain, its missing parts supplied by reference TRBV5-1 and TRBJ2-3, is KAGVTQTPRYLIKTRGQQVTLSCSPISGHRSVSWYQQTPGQGLQFLFEYFSETQRNKGNFPGRFSGRQFSNSRSEMNVSTLELGDSALYLCASSLGYRGSSTDTQYFGPGTRLTVL.

A remark on this clone: In the same sample, other DNA sequences code for this CDR3. V and J are TRBV4-1 and TRBJ2-3; tentatively, D is TRBD2 (6 bases). Germline values: CDR1 MGHRA, CDR2 YSYEKL. The V end was cut by 1 base, the J end by 1 base, with 6 bases between. This CDR3 comprises 14 residues. The CDR3 region is CASSQVAGTDTQYF. CDR3 coding DNA: TGCGCCAGCAGCCAAGTAGCGGGCACAGATACGCAGTATTTT.

A note on this clone: The same CDR3 arises from other DNA sequences in this sample as well. J is TRBJ2-2 and V is TRBV7-2; D may be TRBD2 (5 bases). Germline loops: CDR1 SGHTA, CDR2 FQGNSA. The CDR3 has 14 residues. Trimming took off 2 bases at V and 4 bases at J, with 8 bases between the two ends. CDR3 sequence (DNA): TGTGCCAGCAGCTTACTGGCGGGCACCGGGGAGCTGTTTTTT. Residues: CASSLLAGTGELFF.

The V gene is TRBV5-6, the J gene TRBJ2-3, with D perhaps assigned TRBD1 or TRBD2 (5 bases each). Between the trimmed V and J ends, which lost 1 base and 6 bases, there was a span of 24 bases. CDR1 is SGHDT, CDR2 YYEEEE, per germline. CDR3 length: 18 amino acids. CDR3 amino acids: CASSLWWGQGERRDTQYF. CDR3 sequence (DNA): TGTGCCAGCAGCTTGTGGTGGGGTCAAGGGGAGAGGAGGGATACGCAGTATTTT.

The chain links TRBV7-9 to TRBJ1-2; the D gene is possibly TRBD1 (6 bases). Germline CDR1 is SEHNR and CDR2 is FQNEAQ (reference sequence). The CDR3 covers 13 residues. Between the trimmed V and J ends, which lost 5 bases and 3 bases, there was a span of 10 bases. CDR3 in DNA: TGTGCCAGCAGCGGTGGACAGTACTATGGCTACACCTTC. Translation gives CASSGGQYYGYTF.

For this clone: The same CDR3 also results from other DNA sequences found in this sample. This chain links TRBV27 with TRBJ2-3; 12 nucleotides line up with TRBD2. This CDR3 comprises 16 residues. V was clipped by 2 bases and J by 4 bases; unmatched bases: 4. Germline V lookup: CDR1 MNHEY, CDR2 SMNVEV (reference sequence). CDR3 bases: TGTGCCAGCAGTTTAACCCTAGCGGGAGGGCCAGATACGCAGTATTTT. Encoded protein: CASSLTLAGGPDTQYF.

The rearrangement uses TRBV30 and TRBJ1-1; D gene ambiguous. Germline CDR1 is GTSNPN and CDR2 is SVGIG (reference sequence). The V and J ends lost 5 bases and 4 bases respectively, with 17 bases between them. There are 14 residues in the CDR3. The CDR3 region is CAWEQLGGFTEAFF. Written as DNA, the CDR3 is TGTGCCTGGGAACAACTTGGAGGGTTCACTGAAGCTTTCTTT.